These T cell receptor beta chains were read from a single sample in a study of shared clonotypes between healthy human individuals. TCRdb keeps only in-frame clones here, not all; method: immunoSEQ multiplex PCR. This table has around 700,000 clones, around three quarters appearing once. What was sequenced was memory CD4+ T cells sorted from blood. All receptors come from a woman in her thirties in good health. Each CDR3 is given without its conserved first and last residue.

V gene	J gene	CDR3 protein
TRBV28	TRBJ1-2	ASSPPGGSNYGYT
TRBV28	TRBJ1-2	ASKPAGTGNYGYT
TRBV2	TRBJ2-1	ASSRTGDPYNEQF
TRBV4-2	TRBJ1-1	ASSQRGGDKDEAF
TRBV14	TRBJ1-1	ASSQVNSRRTEAF
TRBV7-6	TRBJ1-1	ASSLAPRGKLNTEAF
TRBV19	TRBJ1-5	ASAEYSNQPQH
TRBV7-3	TRBJ1-2	ASSSRGVVPT
TRBV30	TRBJ1-1	AWTPRGNTEAF
TRBV11-3	TRBJ2-1	ASSLEGVDYNEQF
TRBV29-1	TRBJ1-2	SVDRGVGYT
TRBV7-9	TRBJ2-6	ATARTGGSGANVLT
TRBV28	TRBJ2-6	ASRWGGGFSGANVLT
TRBV6-1	TRBJ2-7	ASDRDRSSYEQY
TRBV28	TRBJ1-1	ASSPQGVNTEAF
TRBV9	TRBJ2-7	ASSVVPTSYEQY
TRBV6-1	TRBJ2-7	ATMAPGTGTYEQY
TRBV27	TRBJ1-1	ASSPDFSVGGARYTEAF
TRBV30	TRBJ2-1	AWRGFARLAYNEQF
TRBV2	TRBJ2-3	ASSSWTSGRGADTQY
TRBV5-1	TRBJ2-3	ASSFGGRSDTQY
TRBV2	TRBJ2-5	ASQQGANFEETQY